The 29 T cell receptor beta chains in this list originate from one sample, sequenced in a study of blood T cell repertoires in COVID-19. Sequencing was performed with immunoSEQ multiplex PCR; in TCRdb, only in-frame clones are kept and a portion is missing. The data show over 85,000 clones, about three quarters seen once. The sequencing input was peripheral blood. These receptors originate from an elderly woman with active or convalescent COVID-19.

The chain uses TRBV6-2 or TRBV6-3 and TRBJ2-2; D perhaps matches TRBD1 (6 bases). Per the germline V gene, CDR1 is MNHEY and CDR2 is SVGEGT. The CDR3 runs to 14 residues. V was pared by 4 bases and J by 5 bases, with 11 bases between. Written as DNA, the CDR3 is TGTGCCAGCAGTTTGATACAGGGTACCGGGGAGCTGTTTTTT. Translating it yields CASSLIQGTGELFF.

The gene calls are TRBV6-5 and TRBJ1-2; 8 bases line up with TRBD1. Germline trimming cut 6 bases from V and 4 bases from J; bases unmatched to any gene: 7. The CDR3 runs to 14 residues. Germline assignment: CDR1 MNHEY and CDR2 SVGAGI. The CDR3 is CASSQPDRGYGYTF. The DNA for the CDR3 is TGTGCCAGCAGCCAACCAGACAGGGGCTATGGCTACACCTTC.

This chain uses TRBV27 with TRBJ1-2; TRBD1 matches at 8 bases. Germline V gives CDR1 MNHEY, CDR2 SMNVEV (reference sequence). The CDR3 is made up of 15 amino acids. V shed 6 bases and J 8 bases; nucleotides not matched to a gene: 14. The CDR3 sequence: CASSRSGTGLWGYTF. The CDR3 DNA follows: TGTGCCAGCAGCCGATCCGGGACAGGCTTGTGGGGCTACACCTTC.

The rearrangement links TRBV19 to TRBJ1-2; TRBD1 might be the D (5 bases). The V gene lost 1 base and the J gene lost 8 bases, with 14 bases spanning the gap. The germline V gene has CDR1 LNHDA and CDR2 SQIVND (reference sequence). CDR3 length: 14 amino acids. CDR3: CASSIAQGRGGYTF. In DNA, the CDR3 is TGTGCCAGTAGTATAGCCCAGGGCCGTGGGGGCTACACCTTC.

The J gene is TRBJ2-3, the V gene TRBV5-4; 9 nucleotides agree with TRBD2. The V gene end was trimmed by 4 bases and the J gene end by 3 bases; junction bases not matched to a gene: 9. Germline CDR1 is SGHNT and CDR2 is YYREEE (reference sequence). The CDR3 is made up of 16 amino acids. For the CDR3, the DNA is TGTGCCAGCAGCACCGGGGGTAGCGGGAGAACAGATACGCAGTATTTT. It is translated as CASSTGGSGRTDTQYF.

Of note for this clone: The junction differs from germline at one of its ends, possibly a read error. The CDR3 loop is CASSFTGYGHTF. DNA of the CDR3: TGTGCCAGCTCTTTCACAGGTTATGGCCACACCTTC. The chain is built from TRBV28 and TRBJ1-2; TRBD1 might be the D (5 bases). The CDR3 consists of 12 residues. Germline values: CDR1 MDHEN, CDR2 SYDVKM.

The CDR3 reads CASSLFSGSYNEQFF. CDR3 bases: TGTGCCAGCAGCTTATTTAGCGGGTCCTACAATGAGCAGTTCTTC. This sequence joins TRBV13 and TRBJ2-1; 7 positions agree with TRBD2. The CDR3 extends over 15 amino acids. V gave up 2 bases and J gave up 1 base; unmatched junction bases: 2. CDR1 is PRHDT, CDR2 FYEKMQ, per germline (reference sequence). The entire variable domain, with the rest obtained from reference TRBV13 and TRBJ2-1, is as follows: AAGVIQSPRHLIKEKRETATLKCYPIPRHDTVYWYQQGPGQDPQFLISFYEKMQSDKGSIPDRFSAQQFSDYHSELNMSSLELGDSALYFCASSLFSGSYNEQFFGPGTRLTVL.

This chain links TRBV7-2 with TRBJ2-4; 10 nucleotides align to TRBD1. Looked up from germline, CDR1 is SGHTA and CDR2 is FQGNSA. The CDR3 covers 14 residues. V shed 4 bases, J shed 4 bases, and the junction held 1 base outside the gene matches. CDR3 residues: CASSSDRGKNIQYF. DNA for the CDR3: TGTGCCAGCAGCTCGGACAGGGGGAAAAACATTCAGTACTTC.

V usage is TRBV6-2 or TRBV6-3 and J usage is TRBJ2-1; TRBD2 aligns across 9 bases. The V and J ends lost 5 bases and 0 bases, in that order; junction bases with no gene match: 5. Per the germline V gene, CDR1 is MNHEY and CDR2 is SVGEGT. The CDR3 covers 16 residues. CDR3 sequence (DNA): TGTGCCAGCAGTACCTATAGCGGGAGCTCCTACAATGAGCAGTTCTTC. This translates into CASSTYSGSSYNEQFF.

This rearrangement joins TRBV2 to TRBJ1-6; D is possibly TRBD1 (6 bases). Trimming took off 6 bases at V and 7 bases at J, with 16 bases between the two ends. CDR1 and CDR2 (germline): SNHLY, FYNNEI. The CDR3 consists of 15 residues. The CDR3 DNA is TGTGCCAGCAGGATCGAGGGCAGGGGCAATTCACCCCTCCACTTT. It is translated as CASRIEGRGNSPLHF. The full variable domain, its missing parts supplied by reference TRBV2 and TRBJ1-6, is EPEVTQTPSHQVTQMGQEVILRCVPISNHLYFYWYRQILGQKVEFLVSFYNNEISEKSEIFDDQFSVERPDGSNFTLKIRSTKLEDSAMYFCASRIEGRGNSPLHFGNGTRLTVT.

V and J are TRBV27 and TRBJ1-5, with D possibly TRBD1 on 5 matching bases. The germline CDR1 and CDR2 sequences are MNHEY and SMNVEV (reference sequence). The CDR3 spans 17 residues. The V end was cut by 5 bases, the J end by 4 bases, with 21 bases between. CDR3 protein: CASSPNAGLGVNQPQHF. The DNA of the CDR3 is TGTGCCAGCAGTCCTAACGCGGGACTAGGAGTAAATCAGCCCCAGCATTTT.

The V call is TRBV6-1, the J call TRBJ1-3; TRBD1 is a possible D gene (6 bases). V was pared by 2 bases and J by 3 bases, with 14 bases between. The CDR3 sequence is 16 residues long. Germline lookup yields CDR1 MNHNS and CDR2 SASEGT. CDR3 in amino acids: CASSERSWGLGNTIYF. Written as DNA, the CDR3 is TGTGCCAGCAGTGAACGGTCTTGGGGGCTTGGAAACACCATATATTTT.

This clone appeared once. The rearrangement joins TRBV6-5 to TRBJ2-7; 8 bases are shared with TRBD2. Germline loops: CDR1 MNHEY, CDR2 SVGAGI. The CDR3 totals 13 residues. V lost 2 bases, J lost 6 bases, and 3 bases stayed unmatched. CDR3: CASSYPGTSEQYF. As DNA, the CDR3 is TGTGCCAGCAGTTACCCCGGGACTAGCGAGCAGTACTTC.

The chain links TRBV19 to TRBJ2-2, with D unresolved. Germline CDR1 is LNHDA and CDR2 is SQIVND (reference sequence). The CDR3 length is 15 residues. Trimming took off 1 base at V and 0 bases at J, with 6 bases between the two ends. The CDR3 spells CASSIGQANTGELFF. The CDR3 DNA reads TGTGCCAGTAGTATAGGGCAGGCGAACACCGGGGAGCTGTTTTTT. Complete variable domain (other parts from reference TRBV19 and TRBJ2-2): DGGITQSPKYLFRKEGQNVTLSCEQNLNHDAMYWYRQDPGQGLRLIYYSQIVNDFQKGDIAEGYSVSREKKESFPLTVTSAQKNPTAFYLCASSIGQANTGELFFGEGSRLTVL.

The CDR3 sequence is CASSLGLAGGLFTGELFF. In nucleotides, the CDR3 is TGTGCCAGCAGCTTGGGACTAGCGGGAGGCCTCTTCACCGGGGAGCTGTTTTTT. This rearrangement joins TRBV7-2 to TRBJ2-2, with TRBD2 matching over 15 bases. The V segment lost 3 bases and the J segment 4 bases; nucleotides outside the gene matches: 6. The CDR3 extends over 18 amino acids. The germline V gene encodes CDR1 SGHTA and CDR2 FQGNSA.

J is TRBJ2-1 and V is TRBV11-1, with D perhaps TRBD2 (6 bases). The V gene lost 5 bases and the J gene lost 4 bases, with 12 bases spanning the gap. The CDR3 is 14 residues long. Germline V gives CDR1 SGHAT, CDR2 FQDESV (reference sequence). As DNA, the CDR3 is TGTGCCAGCAGCCTGACTAGGCTGTACAATGAGCAGTTCTTC. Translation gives CASSLTRLYNEQFF. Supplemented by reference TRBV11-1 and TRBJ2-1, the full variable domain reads EAEVAQSPRYKITEKSQAVAFWCDPISGHATLYWYRQILGQGPELLVQFQDESVVDDSQLPKDRFSAERLKGVDSTLKIQPAELGDSAMYLCASSLTRLYNEQFFGPGTRLTVL.

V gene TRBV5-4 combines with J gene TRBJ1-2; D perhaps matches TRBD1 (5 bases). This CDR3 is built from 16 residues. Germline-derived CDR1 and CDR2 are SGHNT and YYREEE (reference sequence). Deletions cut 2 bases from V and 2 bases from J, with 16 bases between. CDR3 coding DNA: TGTGCCAGCAGCTTAAAGCCAGGGAATTCGAACTATGGCTACACCTTC. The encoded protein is CASSLKPGNSNYGYTF.

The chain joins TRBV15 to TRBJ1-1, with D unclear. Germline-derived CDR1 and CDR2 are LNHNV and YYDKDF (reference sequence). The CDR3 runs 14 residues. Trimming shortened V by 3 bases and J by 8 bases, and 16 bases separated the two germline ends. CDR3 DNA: TGTGCCACCAGCAGGGGAGGACTGGCCGAAGAAGCTTTCTTT. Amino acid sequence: CATSRGGLAEEAFF.

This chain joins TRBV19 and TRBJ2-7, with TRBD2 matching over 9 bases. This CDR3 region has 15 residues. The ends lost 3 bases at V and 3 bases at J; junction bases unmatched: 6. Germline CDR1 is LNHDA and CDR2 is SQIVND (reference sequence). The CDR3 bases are TGTGCCAGTAGTATCCGGCTAGCGGGACTCTACGAGCAGTACTTC. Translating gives CASSIRLAGLYEQYF.

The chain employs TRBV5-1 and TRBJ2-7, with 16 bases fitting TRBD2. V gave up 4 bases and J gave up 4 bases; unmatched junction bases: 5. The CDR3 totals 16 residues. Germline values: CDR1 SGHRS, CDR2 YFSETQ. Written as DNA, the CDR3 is TGCGCCAGCAGCAAAGGGACTAGCGGGAGGGCTTACGAGCAGTACTTC. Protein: CASSKGTSGRAYEQYF. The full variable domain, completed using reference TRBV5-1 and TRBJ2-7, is KAGVTQTPRYLIKTRGQQVTLSCSPISGHRSVSWYQQTPGQGLQFLFEYFSETQRNKGNFPGRFSGRQFSNSRSEMNVSTLELGDSALYLCASSKGTSGRAYEQYFGPGTRLTVT.

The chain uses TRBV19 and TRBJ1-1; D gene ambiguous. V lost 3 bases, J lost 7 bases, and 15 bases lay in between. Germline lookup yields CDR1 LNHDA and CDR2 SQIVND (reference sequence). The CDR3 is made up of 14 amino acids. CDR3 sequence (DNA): TGTGCCAGTAGTATGATTTACAGCAACCTTGAAGCTTTCTTT. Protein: CASSMIYSNLEAFF.

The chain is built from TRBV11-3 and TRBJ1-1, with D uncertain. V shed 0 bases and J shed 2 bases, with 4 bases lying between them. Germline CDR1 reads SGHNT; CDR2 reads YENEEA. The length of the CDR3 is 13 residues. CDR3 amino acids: CASSLDINTEAFF. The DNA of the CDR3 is TGTGCCAGCAGCTTAGATATCAACACTGAAGCTTTCTTT.

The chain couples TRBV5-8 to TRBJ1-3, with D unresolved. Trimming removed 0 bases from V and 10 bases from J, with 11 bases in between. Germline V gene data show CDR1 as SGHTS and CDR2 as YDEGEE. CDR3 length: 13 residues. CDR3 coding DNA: TGTGCCAGCAGCTTGGCCGAGGGAAGAACCATATATTTT. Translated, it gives CASSLAEGRTIYF.

CDR3 nucleotide sequence: TGTGCCAGCCGGGACAGGGATGAATTGGGTGAAGCTTTCTTT. Amino acid sequence: CASRDRDELGEAFF. The chain links TRBV6-5 to TRBJ1-1; 9 bases align to TRBD1. J gave up 7 bases and V 8 bases, and 11 bases lay outside the gene matches. Germline loops: CDR1 MNHEY, CDR2 SVGAGI. This CDR3 has 14 amino acids.

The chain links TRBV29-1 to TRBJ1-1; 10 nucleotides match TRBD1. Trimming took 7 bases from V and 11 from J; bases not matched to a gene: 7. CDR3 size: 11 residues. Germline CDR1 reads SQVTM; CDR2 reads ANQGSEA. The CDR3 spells CSGDRGHGAFF. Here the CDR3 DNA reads TGCAGCGGTGACAGGGGGCACGGGGCTTTCTTT.

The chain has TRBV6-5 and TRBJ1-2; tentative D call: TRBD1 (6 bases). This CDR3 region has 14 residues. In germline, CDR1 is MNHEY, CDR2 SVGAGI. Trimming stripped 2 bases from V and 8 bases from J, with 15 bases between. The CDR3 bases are TGTGCCAGCAGTTACCTGGGGGCCATCCGGGGCTACACCTTC. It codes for CASSYLGAIRGYTF.

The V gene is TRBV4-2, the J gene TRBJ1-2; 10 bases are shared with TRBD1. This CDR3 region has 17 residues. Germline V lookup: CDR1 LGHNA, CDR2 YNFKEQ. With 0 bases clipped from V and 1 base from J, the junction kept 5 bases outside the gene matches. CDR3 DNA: TGTGCCAGCAGCCAAGACCTGGACAGGGGGAGTAACTATGGCTACACCTTC. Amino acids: CASSQDLDRGSNYGYTF.

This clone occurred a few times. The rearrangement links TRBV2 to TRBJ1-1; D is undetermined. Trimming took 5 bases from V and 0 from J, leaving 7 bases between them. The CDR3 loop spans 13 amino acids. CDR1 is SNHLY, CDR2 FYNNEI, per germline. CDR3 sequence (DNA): TGTGCCAGCAGTTACAGTATGAACACTGAAGCTTTCTTT. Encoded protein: CASSYSMNTEAFF.

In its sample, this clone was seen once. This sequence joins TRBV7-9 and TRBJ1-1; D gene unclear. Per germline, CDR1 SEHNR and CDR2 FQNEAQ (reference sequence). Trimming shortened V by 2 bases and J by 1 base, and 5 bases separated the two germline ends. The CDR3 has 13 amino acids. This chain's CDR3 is CASSLQANTEAFF. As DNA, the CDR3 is TGTGCCAGCAGCTTACAAGCGAACACTGAAGCTTTCTTT.